This T cell receptor beta chain came from a study of T cells in Graves' hyperthyroidism and ophthalmopathy. In making diagnoses, clinical symptoms, serum thyroxine and TRAb, thyroid ultrasound and orbital computed tomography were all used. Approximately 10 ml of fresh peripheral blood supplied the PBMCs. Germline CDR1 reads MDHEN; CDR2 reads SYDVKM. The CDR3 length is 13 residues. The ends lost 5 bases at V and 3 bases at J; junction bases unmatched: 3. In this sample, this clonotype turned up many times. Amplification of TCR beta CDR3 regions was performed using RNA transcripts as template. HTBI primers were used for first-round RT-PCR of the TCR CDR3. One entry per CDR3 protein, called by TCRdb with MiXCR from the multiplex PCR reads. The profile shows 300,000 to 450,000 distinct CDR3 sequences, approximately 15% of them singletons.

The specimen was blood. The clonotype comes from a woman in her sixties or seventies with Graves' hyperthyroidism. The genes are TRBV28 and TRBJ2-5, with TRBD1 matching over 7 bases. CDR3 loop: CASSHGQEETQYF. The CDR3 DNA follows: TGTGCCAGCAGTCATGGACAGGAAGAGACCCAGTACTTC.